The 26 T cell receptor beta chains given below trace back to one sample, sequenced in a study of blood T cells in healthy people across ages. Primed by a sample-barcoded 5' primer and a J-beta primer mix, a second PCR proceeded for 7 to 11 cycles. TCRdb reprocessed the 5' RACE reads via MiXCR and lists one record per CDR3 protein. This table holds 500,000 to 650,000 distinct CDR3 sequences, roughly a quarter found once. These data also featured in a second study, about T cells of mothers and their children.

Sequencing was carried out using blood. These receptors were obtained from a boy between 2 and 15 years old in good health.

A few counts support this clonotype. This rearrangement joins TRBV2 to TRBJ2-5, with D perhaps TRBD1 (6 bases). There are 12 residues in the CDR3. V lost 7 bases and J lost 9, with 15 bases in between. Germline lookup yields CDR1 SNHLY and CDR2 FYNNEI. CDR3 sequence reads: CASNRAAGAQYF. CDR3 coding DNA: TGTGCCAGCAATCGGGCCGCAGGGGCCCAGTACTTC.

This rearrangement joins TRBV7-9 to TRBJ2-5; 13 bases are a match to TRBD2. Trimming at V came to 2 bases and at J to 5 bases, leaving 8 bases not matched to a gene. Germline V gives CDR1 SEHNR, CDR2 FQNEAQ (reference sequence). The CDR3 is 17 amino acids. The CDR3 reads CASSLRTSGRARETQYF. The CDR3, as DNA: TGTGCCAGCAGCTTACGAACTAGCGGGAGGGCCCGGGAGACCCAGTACTTC. Full variable domain (missing parts from reference TRBV7-9 and TRBJ2-5): DTGVSQNPRHKITKRGQNVTFRCDPISEHNRLYWYRQTLGQGPEFLTYFQNEAQLEKSRLLSDRFSAERPKGSFSTLEIQRTEQGDSAMYLCASSLRTSGRARETQYFGPGTRLLVL.

This clonotype was picked up a small number of times. The CDR3 DNA sequence: TGCGCCAGCAGCCAACCCGGGACAGGGACCTACGAGCAGTACTTC. As protein: CASSQPGTGTYEQYF. The V call is TRBV4-1, the J call TRBJ2-7; 9 bases fit TRBD1. The germline gives CDR1 MGHRA, CDR2 YSYEKL. The junction had 4 bases not matched to a gene; V was cut back by 2 bases and J by 2 bases. This CDR3 comprises 15 residues.

This chain joins TRBV7-2 and TRBJ1-3, with a tentative D call TRBD1 (5 bases). The V gene lost 5 bases and the J gene lost 0 bases, with 11 bases spanning the gap. This CDR3 is built from 15 residues. Germline lookup yields CDR1 SGHTA and CDR2 FQGNSA. CDR3 sequence (DNA): TGTGCCAGCAGCGGCAGGGCCTTCTCTGGAAACACCATATATTTT. Translating it yields CASSGRAFSGNTIYF.

The chain is built from TRBV27 and TRBJ2-1; 7 nucleotides align to TRBD1. The DNA end favors TRBJ2-7, so the J call may be wrong. Germline V gives CDR1 MNHEY, CDR2 SMNVEV (reference sequence). This CDR3 has 14 residues. This chain's CDR3 is CASRGDSLMNEQYF. Written as DNA, the CDR3 is TGTGCCAGCCGAGGGGACAGTCTAATGAACGAGCAGTACTTC.

This clonotype was recorded a few times. V is TRBV6-6 and J is TRBJ2-7; D remains ambiguous. This CDR3 is 15 amino acids long. Germline V CDR1 and CDR2: MNHNY, SVGAGI (reference sequence). With 0 bases removed from V and 1 base from J, the gap between germline ends came to 10 bases. The CDR3 coding sequence is TGTGCCAGCAGTTACTCGACGGTGGGATCCTACGAGCAGTACTTC. This encodes CASSYSTVGSYEQYF.

This clonotype occurred a few times. The chain carries TRBV12-3 or TRBV12-4 and TRBJ1-3, with a weak D call TRBD1 (5 bases). V was trimmed by 4 bases and J by 2 bases, leaving 21 bases between them. The CDR3 totals 18 residues. This CDR3 is CASSSRVQGWVAGNTIYF. Written as DNA, the CDR3 is TGTGCCAGCAGTTCAAGGGTGCAGGGTTGGGTGGCTGGAAACACCATATATTTT.

There are many counts of this clonotype. The CDR3 region is CASSPGTSGTNEYF. CDR3 coding DNA: TGTGCCAGCAGCCCCGGGACTAGCGGGACGAATGAGTACTTC. The chain carries TRBV6-2 or TRBV6-3 and TRBJ2-4, with TRBD2 identical over 13 bases. The germline CDR1 and CDR2 sequences are MNHEY and SVGEGT. Trimming at V came to 6 bases and at J to 14 bases, leaving 10 bases not matched to a gene. The CDR3 contains 14 residues.

In this sample, this clonotype turned up a few times. The V gene is TRBV7-8, the J gene TRBJ1-2; 9 nucleotides align to TRBD1. Germline-derived CDR1 and CDR2 are SGHVS and FQNEAQ. The CDR3 length is 15 residues. Losses at the gene ends were 0 bases for V and 9 bases for J; bases not matched to a gene: 8. CDR3 loop: CASSLAPGQGFSYTF. The DNA for the CDR3 is TGTGCCAGCAGCTTAGCCCCGGGACAGGGCTTTAGCTACACCTTC.

There are a few counts of this clonotype. V is TRBV12-3 or TRBV12-4 and J is TRBJ1-2; the D gene is possibly TRBD1 (6 bases). This CDR3 region has 14 residues. Trimming removed 3 bases from V and 5 bases from J, with 13 bases in between. In DNA form, the CDR3 reads TGTGCCAGCAGTTTTGGGGGGGGCGCGTATGGCTACACCTTC. Amino acids: CASSFGGGAYGYTF.

V and J are TRBV20-1 and TRBJ2-5; a possible D gene is TRBD1 (7 bases). The germline V gene encodes CDR1 DFQATT and CDR2 SNEGSKA (reference sequence). The V gene lost 1 base and the J gene lost 2 bases, with 14 bases spanning the gap. The CDR3 totals 15 residues. The CDR3 is CSARALTGRQETQYF. CDR3 coding DNA: TGCAGTGCTAGAGCCTTGACAGGGAGGCAAGAGACCCAGTACTTC.

About this clonotype: Lacking the conserved final phenylalanine or tryptophan, this CDR3 likely reflects a read error. The genes are TRBV7-8 and TRBJ2-7; 10 nucleotides align to TRBD1. The V segment lost 2 bases and the J segment 5 bases; nucleotides outside the gene matches: 6. CDR3 length: 15 amino acids. CDR1 SGHVS and CDR2 FQNEAQ come from the germline V gene. The CDR3, as DNA: TGTGCCAGCAGCTTACCGGTGACAGGGGGCAACGAGCAGTACATC. Translating gives CASSLPVTGGNEQYI.

This clonotype was seen a few times. The J gene is TRBJ2-5, the V gene TRBV12-5; TRBD2 aligns across 7 bases. The CDR3 is made up of 16 amino acids. Germline V gene data show CDR1 as LGHNT and CDR2 as FRNRAP. The junction had 11 bases not matched to a gene; V was cut back by 6 bases and J by 1 base. The CDR3 sequence: CASGLGASGFQETQYF. The CDR3 DNA reads TGTGCTAGTGGCCTAGGGGCTAGCGGCTTCCAAGAGACCCAGTACTTC.

This clonotype has a handful of counts. This chain joins TRBV7-9 and TRBJ1-1; D ambiguous. The CDR3 loop spans 15 amino acids. Trimming shortened V by 3 bases and J by 8 bases, and 19 bases separated the two germline ends. Germline V gene lookup returns CDR1 SEHNR and CDR2 FQNEAQ (reference sequence). CDR3 protein: CASSFNGAAAIEAFF. CDR3 DNA: TGTGCCAGCAGCTTTAATGGTGCGGCAGCTATAGAAGCTTTCTTT.

This clonotype was detected only a few times. CDR3 sequence reads: CASSSRLQTTGSETQYF. In nucleotides, the CDR3 is TGTGCCAGCAGTTCCCGCCTCCAAACCACCGGTTCGGAGACCCAGTACTTC. The chain carries TRBV12-3 or TRBV12-4 and TRBJ2-5; no definite D call. CDR3 length: 17 residues. Trimming took off 4 bases at V and 5 bases at J, with 23 bases between the two ends.

This clonotype was seen only a few times. The CDR3 is CASSFTGTSNTGELFF. CDR3 coding DNA: TGTGCCAGCAGCTTTACCGGGACTTCTAACACCGGGGAGCTGTTTTTT. V usage is TRBV7-3 and J usage is TRBJ2-2; D is perhaps TRBD2 (6 bases). This CDR3 comprises 16 residues. CDR1 is SGHTA, CDR2 FQGTGA, per germline. Trimming shortened V by 3 bases and J by 2 bases, and 13 bases separated the two germline ends. The whole variable domain, remainder taken from reference TRBV7-3 and TRBJ2-2, is GAGVSQTPSNKVTEKGKYVELRCDPISGHTALYWYRQSLGQGPEFLIYFQGTGAADDSGLPNDRFFAVRPEGSVSTLKIQRTERGDSAVYLCASSFTGTSNTGELFFGEGSRLTVL.

V gene TRBV11-2 combines with J gene TRBJ2-7; TRBD2 agrees at 15 bases. The CDR3 spans 16 residues. CDR1 is SGHAT, CDR2 FQNNGV, per germline. With 5 bases clipped from V and 5 bases from J, the junction kept 7 bases outside the gene matches. This chain's CDR3 is CASSGGTSGRWDEQYF. DNA for the CDR3: TGTGCCAGCAGCGGAGGGACTAGCGGGAGGTGGGACGAGCAGTACTTC.

Only a few counts were recorded for this clonotype. J is TRBJ2-7 and V is TRBV30, with TRBD2 matching 10 bases. The CDR3 extends over 18 amino acids. V was clipped by 0 bases and J by 3 bases; unmatched bases: 14. Germline values: CDR1 GTSNPN, CDR2 SVGIG (reference sequence). DNA of the CDR3: TGTGCCTGGAGTGTACTGCGGTTCGGGACTAGCGACCTCTACGAGCAGTACTTC. Residues: CAWSVLRFGTSDLYEQYF.

This clonotype was seen a few times. The chain couples TRBV29-1 to TRBJ1-1; tentative D call: TRBD1 (6 bases). The CDR3 is made up of 14 amino acids. The germline CDR1 and CDR2 sequences are SQVTM and ANQGSEA. V was cut by 4 bases and J by 0 bases, with 12 bases left in between. This chain's CDR3 is CSVGWGPMNTEAFF. CDR3 bases: TGCAGCGTTGGGTGGGGGCCAATGAACACTGAAGCTTTCTTT.

This clonotype was observed a few times. The rearrangement links TRBV6-6 to TRBJ1-4; D unresolved. CDR3 length: 15 amino acids. Germline CDR1 is MNHNY and CDR2 is SVGAGI (reference sequence). V was cut by 3 bases and J by 5 bases, with 13 bases left in between. The CDR3 region is CASSYTYDKNEKLFF. DNA for the CDR3: TGTGCCAGCAGTTATACCTACGACAAAAATGAAAAACTGTTTTTT.

The chain combines TRBV12-3 or TRBV12-4 with TRBJ2-1; possible D gene TRBD2, 5 bases. V gave up 3 bases and J gave up 15 bases, with 18 bases separating them. CDR3 length: 13 residues. CDR3 in amino acids: CASSFRPILRGFF. The CDR3 DNA reads TGTGCCAGCAGTTTTAGACCCATATTACGGGGGTTCTTC.

This clonotype occurred a few times. V and J are TRBV21-1 and TRBJ2-5. The end of the DNA is better explained by TRBJ2-7, so the J call may be wrong. TRBV21-1 is a pseudogene. This CDR3 has 13 residues. CDR3 loop: CASSKEQTYEQYF. Written as DNA, the CDR3 is TGTGCCAGCAGCAAAGAACAGACCTACGAGCAGTACTTC.

The V and J genes are TRBV12-3 or TRBV12-4 and TRBJ1-3, with D possibly TRBD1 on 6 matching bases. The CDR3 sequence is 17 residues long. Trimming took 3 bases from V and 3 from J, leaving 18 bases between them. The CDR3 reads CASSFRVGGTLGNTIYF. As DNA, the CDR3 is TGTGCCAGCAGTTTTCGGGTGGGTGGGACACTTGGAAACACCATATATTTT.

This clonotype came up a few times. The chain employs TRBV10-3 and TRBJ2-5, with 10 bases that match TRBD2. The length of the CDR3 is 12 residues. Germline V gene sequence: CDR1 ENHRY, CDR2 SYGVKD. V lost 8 bases to trimming and J lost 5 bases; unmatched junction nucleotides: 2. For the CDR3, the DNA is TGTGCCATCGGAGCGGGAGGGGAGACCCAGTACTTC. Protein: CAIGAGGETQYF.

J is TRBJ2-3 and V is TRBV24-1; D remains ambiguous. V lost 4 bases and J 8 bases, leaving 27 bases between the germline ends. CDR1 and CDR2 from the germline V gene are KGHDR and SFDVKD. The length of the CDR3 is 18 residues. CDR3 nucleotide sequence: TGTGCCACCAGTGACCACAGACACGGTCCGAGCCGGGCAGGTACGCAGTATTTT. This gives the protein CATSDHRHGPSRAGTQYF.

The chain links TRBV15 to TRBJ1-1, with a possible D match to TRBD1 (5 bases). The CDR3 is made up of 14 amino acids. Germline CDR1 reads LNHNV; CDR2 reads YYDKDF (reference sequence). V was shortened by 3 bases and J by 5 bases, with 13 bases between the two germline ends. The chain's CDR3 is CATSSTREGTEAFF. In nucleotides, the CDR3 is TGTGCCACCAGCAGCACCAGGGAAGGGACTGAAGCTTTCTTT.